This T cell receptor beta chain was profiled in a study of early T cells in non-severe SARS-CoV-2 infection. Overall study context: Chains were unpaired, as sequencing was done on bulk RNA from unsorted whole blood.

Unique molecular identifiers (one per individual cDNA molecule) were attached. TCRdb ran MiXCR on the 5' RACE reads and lists one entry per CDR3 protein. The sample records 88,000 or so distinct CDR3 sequences, under 15% being singletons. V was pared by 0 bases and J by 6 bases, with 9 bases between. Per the germline V gene, CDR1 is DFQATT and CDR2 is SNEGSKA (reference sequence). The CDR3 extends over 13 amino acids. The table lists this clonotype with many counts. The sample consisted of whole blood. The chain combines TRBV20-1 with TRBJ2-1; no reliable D call. The sequence was obtained from an adult who was a healthcare worker with PCR-confirmed SARS-CoV-2 infection or an uninfected control (not recorded which). The CDR3 is CSARDSASNEQFF. As DNA, the CDR3 is TGCAGTGCTAGAGATTCGGCTAGCAATGAGCAGTTCTTC.